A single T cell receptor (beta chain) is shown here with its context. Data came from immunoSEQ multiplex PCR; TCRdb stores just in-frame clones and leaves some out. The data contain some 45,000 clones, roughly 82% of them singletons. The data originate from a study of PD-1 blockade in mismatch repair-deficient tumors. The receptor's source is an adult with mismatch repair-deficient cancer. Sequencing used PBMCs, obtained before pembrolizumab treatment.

The DNA of the CDR3 is TGTGCCAGCTCGGGGGCAGGGGGCGCCTCCTACGAGCAGTACTTC. The encoded protein is CASSGAGGASYEQYF. The chain recombines TRBV18 with TRBJ2-7; TRBD1 aligns across 8 bases. Germline CDR1 KGHSH, CDR2 LQKENI. The CDR3 runs to 15 residues. V lost 6 bases to trimming and J lost 0 bases; unmatched junction nucleotides: 7.